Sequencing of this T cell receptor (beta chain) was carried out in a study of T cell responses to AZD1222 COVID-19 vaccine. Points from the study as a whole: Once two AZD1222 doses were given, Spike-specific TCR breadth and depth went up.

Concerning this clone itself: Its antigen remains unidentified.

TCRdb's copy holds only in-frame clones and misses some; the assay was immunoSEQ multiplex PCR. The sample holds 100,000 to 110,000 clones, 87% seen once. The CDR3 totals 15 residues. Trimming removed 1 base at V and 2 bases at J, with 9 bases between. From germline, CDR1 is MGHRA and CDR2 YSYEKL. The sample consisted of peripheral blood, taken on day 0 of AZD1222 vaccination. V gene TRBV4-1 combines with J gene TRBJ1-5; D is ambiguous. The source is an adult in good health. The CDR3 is CASSQVGLRNQPQHF. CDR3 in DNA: TGCGCCAGCAGCCAAGTCGGGCTCCGCAATCAGCCCCAGCATTTT.